The present T cell receptor (beta chain) was sequenced within a study of blood T cell repertoires in COVID-19. The overall study: The cDNA or gDNA used as material had been derived from T cells, B-cell-depleted T cells, or PBMCs.

The repertoire was sequenced with immunoSEQ multiplex PCR; TCRdb's copy has only in-frame clones and lacks some. The table shows 150,000 to 200,000 clones, with less than 85% occurring only once. On this clone itself: At one end, the junction sequence differs from germline, possibly due to a read error.

CDR3 length: 13 residues. Germline CDR1 and CDR2: SGHDT and YYEEEE. This clonotype originated in a woman in her forties or fifties who had recovered from COVID-19. Material: PBMCs or T cells enriched from blood (not recorded which). The chain is built from TRBV5-6 and TRBJ1-1, with a tentative D call TRBD1 (6 bases). CDR3: CASSPIRDTEAFF. CDR3 sequence (DNA): TGTGCCAGCAGCCCAATCCGGGACACAGAAGCTTTCTTT.